This TCR beta chain derives from a study of radiation and T cells in renal cell carcinoma (dated by TCRdb to about 2020). Broadly, across the study: Samples were obtained from a clinical trial, in which 15 Gy stereotactic body radiation therapy was delivered to primary renal cell carcinomas and nephrectomy was performed 4 weeks later. TCR beta sequencing covered approximately 51 samples in total, comprising around 26 tumors and roughly 27 peripheral blood samples. A total of approximately 4 million unique CDR3 nucleotide sequences, encoding 2.5 million to 3 million unique CDR3 amino acid sequences, were found across all 50 or so samples. Broader findings and caveats from the paper: No pretreatment tumor biopsies were available, so the baseline intratumoral presence of clonotypes could not be determined. With a single-armed trial design, the study had no way to address how radiation dose or scheduling affects the TCR repertoire. In blood, the top tumor clonotypes increased between baseline and 2 weeks post-radiation and then shrank by 4 weeks, which suggests that tumor-resident clones expanded only transiently. Tracking of blood repertoire dynamics stopped at approximately four weeks after treatment, with no follow-up past that point.

Reading the germline V gene gives CDR1 SGHDN and CDR2 FVKESK. From the cysteine through the phenylalanine, the CDR3 covers 12 amino acids. Of the read, only the CDR3 DNA is kept; its 36 bases are in frame from base 1. V is clipped by 0 bases and J by 5 bases, and the sequence between their germline boundaries is 4 bases long. This sample's time point label indicates: baseline pretreatment blood. The treatment or condition label for this specimen denotes: 15 Gy SBRT to primary tumor, nephrectomy 4 weeks later. To follow tumor-enriched clonotypes, serial peripheral blood was collected from radiation-treated patients at baseline and at 2 weeks and 4 weeks after SBRT. Renal cell carcinoma with clear cell pathology was present in all patients. Genomic DNA for TCR sequencing was prepared using the QIAamp DNA Blood Mini Kit (Qiagen). Samples were included in the analyses only if all quality control checks were passed.

As for this clone: Its antigen target is currently unknown. Base qualities are not recorded, but no much larger clone differs from it by a single base.

The immunoSEQ kit was used, according to the manufacturer's recommendations, to generate TCR beta libraries from genomic DNA. To prepare the libraries, a first multiplex PCR with proprietary primers was run, followed by a second PCR that added unique barcodes, and a bead cleanup was done after each round. Each sample batch included a kit-provided positive control reaction and a negative control reaction. The final libraries underwent checking on an Agilent 4200 TapeStation D1000 ScreenTape, volumetric pooling, and quantification by qPCR. Sequencing was performed on an Illumina NextSeq500 with a MidOutput 150-cycle cartridge, and 156 Read1 and 15 Index1 cycles were run with kit custom primers. The pooled library was loaded at approximately 0.99 pM, and about 20% PhiX control was spiked in. Turning to the authors' computational methods: Vendor-processed data were analyzed in R, and a clonotype was defined as all T cells sharing the same CDR3 nucleotide sequence. In the clone abundance analyses, frequencies in each sample were normalized to that sample's 10,000 most abundant clones. Before analysis, public T cell clones were removed, and these numbered fewer than five per sample on average. Tumor-enriched clonotypes and baseline blood-enriched clonotypes were defined as those with an abundance difference of at least 32-fold between compartments. A beta-binomial differential abundance model was applied to find clonotypes that expanded or contracted between blood time points. Tumor-blood repertoire similarity was measured with the Baroni-Urbani and Buser coefficient, and group comparisons used two-tailed Wilcoxon tests in R. Entries here come from immuneACCESS through TCRdb and include only in-frame sequences with V and J called. Some clones fail to appear in such tables; in the studies checked, an unresolved V gene covers under half of the shortfall, and the cause of the remainder is unknown. V and J calls and clone size are as listed in that table; D and trimming were resolved from the DNA. The sample table lists tens of thousands of clones, more than 75% of them with a count of one. The ten largest clonotypes hold approximately 42% of the sample.

The sample consisted of blood, taken from a patient whose treatment included radiotherapy and nephrectomy. This TCR came from a man aged 55 to 69 with renal cell carcinoma. The chain employs TRBV14 and TRBJ2-5; no D gene call is confident. The CDR3 reads CASSQEGETQYF. The DNA is as follows: TGTGCCAGCAGCCAAGAAGGGGAGACCCAGTACTTC.